This T cell receptor beta chain came from a study of CD8+CD57+ T cells in acquired aplastic anemia (dated by TCRdb to 2017 to 2018). Study-level background: A mean of 3.2 ug of DNA, ranging from about 0.2 to 27.4 ug, was extracted from sorted CD4+ and CD8+ cells. Study-wide findings and limitations: No significant difference in CD8+ Simpson's diversity was found between patients and healthy controls (P=0.060). Around 31 CD8+ CDR3 sequences were shared between patients and controls but appeared highly expressed in patients and within their immunodominant clones.

A remark on this clonotype: Its antigen is unknown. Base quality data are lacking; no much larger clone is found one base away.

From the cysteine through the phenylalanine, the CDR3 covers 12 amino acids. The read is trimmed to its CDR3 DNA, 36 bases read in frame from base 1. CDR1 and CDR2, per the germline V gene (reference sequence), are GTSNPN and SVGIG. Trimming removed 4 bases from V and 1 base from J, leaving 8 bases between the germline ends. In the study, sorted CD4+ and CD8+ blood T cells from patients with severe aplastic anemia and from healthy subjects underwent deep sequencing of TCR repertoires. Ficoll-Paque density gradient centrifugation was used to isolate peripheral blood mononuclear cells. Before DNA extraction, CD4+ and CD8+ T cells were sorted with FACS or magnetic beads. Genomic DNA served as template for TCR beta VDJ combination and CDR3 sequence profiling. An Illumina HiSeq 2000 was used for TCR repertoire sequencing. In the source study's methods: TRBV/TRBJ rearrangement plots, CDR3 size and DJ length profiles, and Simpson's diversity index were used to evaluate the repertoires. The immunodominant clone was defined as the most abundant DNA sequence in deep sequencing data. CDR3 amino acid sequences were screened for sharing across subjects and compared with published repertoires and the VDJdb database. TCRdb reprocessed the public reads (quality trimming at Q25 with fastp, clone calling with MiXCR) and kept in-frame beta chains. A single entry per CDR3 protein holds the most common genes and DNA from its merged rows. These V and J calls derive from TCRdb rather than the authors' analysis. Recorded for this sample are about 190,000 distinct CDR3 sequences; about 64% of them occurred a single time. The ten largest clones add up to more than 45% of the sample.

The chain uses TRBV30 and TRBJ2-7; the D gene is possibly TRBD1, with 5 bases matching. Material for sequencing was sorted CD4+, CD8+, or CD8+CD57+ T cells (not recorded which) from PBMCs. This clonotype was obtained from a human donor with severe aplastic anemia or a healthy control (not recorded which). The nucleotides are TGTGCCTGGACGACAGCATCCTACGAGCAGTACTTC. Translated, this is CAWTTASYEQYF. Here the CDR3 is joined to the reference TRBV30 and TRBJ2-7 genes, and the full variable domain is: SQTIHQWPATLVQPVGSPLSLECTVEGTSNPNLYWYRQAAGRGLQLLFYSVGIGQISSEVPQNLSASRPQDRQFILSSKKLLLSDSGFYLCAWTTASYEQYFGPGTRLTVT.